The sequence of this T cell receptor beta chain was determined in a study of control samples from healthy donors and cancer patients. The CDR3 sequence is 15 residues long. The germline V gene has CDR1 MNHEY and CDR2 SVGEGT. V was shortened by 4 bases and J by 3 bases, with 13 bases between the two germline ends. The repertoire was sequenced with immunoSEQ multiplex PCR; TCRdb's copy has only in-frame clones and lacks some. The sample consists of 150,000 to 200,000 clones, 90% to 95% of them appearing once. Sequences were obtained from blood. This chain joins TRBV6-2 or TRBV6-3 and TRBJ2-1; D gene unclear. The TCR was taken from a woman between 18 and 29 years old in good health. Written as DNA, the CDR3 is TGTGCCAGCAGTTTTGGCTTAGAATTCTACAATGAGCAGTTCTTC. It is translated as CASSFGLEFYNEQFF.